This paragraph covers one T cell receptor beta chain sequence. Other DNA sequences in this sample translate to the same CDR3. This sample was taken from a study of blood T cell repertoires in COVID-19. TCRdb's table, derived via immunoSEQ multiplex PCR, lists solely in-frame clones and lacks some. In the table there are roughly 430,000 clones, roughly 90% of which are singletons. Participants had their cohort set by participant-reported clinical history. A PCR-confirmed or clinician-diagnosed COVID-19 case had contacted exposed participants within 2 weeks of entry. V was trimmed by 4 bases and J by 0 bases, leaving 9 bases between them. This CDR3 region has 14 residues. Germline CDR1 is SGHRS and CDR2 is YFSETQ.

Sequenced input: PBMCs or T cells enriched from blood (not recorded which). The TCR originated in a young woman who had been exposed to COVID-19. This rearrangement joins TRBV5-1 to TRBJ2-3; tentatively, D is TRBD2 (6 bases). CDR3 nucleotide sequence: TGCGCCAGCAGCATTGGGACTAGCACAGATACGCAGTATTTT. It yields the protein CASSIGTSTDTQYF.